A selection of T cell receptor beta chains follows, all from one sample in a study of T cells after yellow fever vaccination. TCRdb reprocessed the 5' RACE reads with MiXCR, giving one entry per CDR3 protein. The repertoire consists of 350,000 to 450,000 distinct CDR3 sequences, with around 20% occurring once and the leading ten covering 18%. The starting material was PBMCs, obtained before the yellow fever booster vaccination. Source of these receptors: a man aged 18 to 30 who received the YFV17D yellow fever vaccine. Both conserved end residues are part of each CDR3. Fields, in order: CDR3 protein, clone size, J gene, V gene. Expanded clones are given a class, and other clones once, few, many or no size at all.

CDR3: CASSGQRDQPQHF; size: -; J: TRBJ1-5; V: TRBV7-9
CDR3: CASSPRTGTDTQYF; size: many; J: TRBJ2-3; V: TRBV7-9
CDR3: CASSYSMGGYGYTF; size: -; J: TRBJ1-2; V: TRBV6-2/TRBV6-3
CDR3: CASSLRAGGRNEQFF; size: many; J: TRBJ2-1; V: TRBV7-6
CDR3: CASSVGQGVYNSPLHF; size: -; J: TRBJ1-6; V: TRBV9
CDR3: CASSRTSIYEQYF; size: few; J: TRBJ2-7; V: TRBV2
CDR3: CASRKPPNTEAFF; size: -; J: TRBJ1-1; V: TRBV7-2
CDR3: CASSPGDLYNEQFF; size: -; J: TRBJ2-1; V: TRBV5-4
CDR3: CASSLMSSDRSPLHF; size: -; J: TRBJ1-6; V: TRBV27
CDR3: CASSSPTSGGQETQYF; size: -; J: TRBJ2-5; V: TRBV28
CDR3: CASRFGTGPLNYGYTF; size: few; J: TRBJ1-2; V: TRBV5-6
CDR3: CAIGTEETQYF; size: few; J: TRBJ2-5; V: TRBV10-3
CDR3: CASSLLGLGGGEQFF; size: few; J: TRBJ2-1; V: TRBV5-1
CDR3: CASRPDRGEQYF; size: -; J: TRBJ2-7; V: TRBV5-1
CDR3: CASTWGDSRKKLFF; size: few; J: TRBJ1-4; V: TRBV2
CDR3: CASSQDYAGRETQYF; size: few; J: TRBJ2-5; V: TRBV3-1
CDR3: CASSNAGANTGELFF; size: few; J: TRBJ2-2; V: TRBV19
CDR3: CASSLVLAGGVDTQYF; size: few; J: TRBJ2-3; V: TRBV7-2
CDR3: CATSDFFSGPQYF; size: -; J: TRBJ2-4; V: TRBV24-1
CDR3: CASRTANYGYTF; size: -; J: TRBJ1-2; V: TRBV6-2/TRBV6-3
CDR3: CSVEGLRGNTEAFF; size: few; J: TRBJ1-1; V: TRBV29-1
CDR3: CASSRGTRSNTQYF; size: few; J: TRBJ2-3; V: TRBV12-3/TRBV12-4
CDR3: CASSSTGGNTIYF; size: -; J: TRBJ1-3; V: TRBV6-6
CDR3: CAWGGFGGQETQYF; size: -; J: TRBJ2-5; V: TRBV30
CDR3: CASSPPTLLEGYTF; size: few; J: TRBJ1-2; V: TRBV7-9
CDR3: CASSLGEAKGEQFF; size: -; J: TRBJ2-1; V: TRBV11-2
CDR3: CASSVVGAGRDTQYF; size: few; J: TRBJ2-3; V: TRBV9
CDR3: CASSFPGQGSALEQFF; size: -; J: TRBJ2-1; V: TRBV5-5
CDR3: CSAPPRGGQETQYF; size: -; J: TRBJ2-5; V: TRBV20-1
CDR3: CASSPLNENTEAFF; size: once; J: TRBJ1-1; V: TRBV27
CDR3: CSARDSGTGGPHF; size: -; J: TRBJ1-6; V: TRBV20-1
CDR3: CASSPQTGITEAFF; size: few; J: TRBJ1-1; V: TRBV27
CDR3: CASSEGLGYNVLTF; size: -; J: TRBJ2-6; V: TRBV4-3
CDR3: CASSLVGGPTDTQYF; size: few; J: TRBJ2-3; V: TRBV7-8
CDR3: CAWSVRGGELFF; size: -; J: TRBJ2-2; V: TRBV30
CDR3: CSGIVQVPYGYTF; size: -; J: TRBJ1-2; V: TRBV29-1
CDR3: CASSRGGSLYNEQFF; size: few; J: TRBJ2-1; V: TRBV9
CDR3: CASSNTANQPQHF; size: few; J: TRBJ1-5; V: TRBV7-2
CDR3: CASSFTGTGDQPQHF; size: -; J: TRBJ1-5; V: TRBV5-6
CDR3: CASSSFGPDTQYF; size: -; J: TRBJ2-3; V: TRBV7-6
CDR3: CASSRLAGDGSYEQYF; size: many; J: TRBJ2-7; V: TRBV4-2
CDR3: CASSPSGDVTGELFF; size: few; J: TRBJ2-2; V: TRBV18
CDR3: CASSYFGSSYEQYF; size: -; J: TRBJ2-7; V: TRBV6-6
CDR3: CASGQTNSNQPQHF; size: few; J: TRBJ1-5; V: TRBV21-1
CDR3: CASTLDRGGGQPQHF; size: few; J: TRBJ1-5; V: TRBV6-1
CDR3: CASSQYTIGGGGTDTQYF; size: few; J: TRBJ2-3; V: TRBV4-1